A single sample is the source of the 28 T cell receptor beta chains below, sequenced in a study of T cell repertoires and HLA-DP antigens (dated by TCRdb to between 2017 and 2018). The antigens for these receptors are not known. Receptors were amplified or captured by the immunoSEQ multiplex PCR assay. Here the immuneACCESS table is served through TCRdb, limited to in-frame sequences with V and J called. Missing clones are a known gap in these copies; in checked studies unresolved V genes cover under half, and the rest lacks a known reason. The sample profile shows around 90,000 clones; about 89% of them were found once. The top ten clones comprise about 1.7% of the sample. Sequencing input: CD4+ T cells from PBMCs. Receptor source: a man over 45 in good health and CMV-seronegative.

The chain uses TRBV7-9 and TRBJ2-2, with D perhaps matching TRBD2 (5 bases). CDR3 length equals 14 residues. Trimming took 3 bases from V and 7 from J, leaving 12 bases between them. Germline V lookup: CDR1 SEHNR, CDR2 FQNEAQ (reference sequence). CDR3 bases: TGTGCCAGCAGCTTCTCTAGCACGAACGGGGAGCTGTTTTTT. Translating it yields CASSFSSTNGELFF.

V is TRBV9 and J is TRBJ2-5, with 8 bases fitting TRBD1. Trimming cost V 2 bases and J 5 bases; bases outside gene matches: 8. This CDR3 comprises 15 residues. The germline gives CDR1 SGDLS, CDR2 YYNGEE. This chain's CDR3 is CASSVSPRGLETQYF. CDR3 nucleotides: TGTGCCAGCAGCGTGTCACCCAGGGGGCTGGAGACCCAGTACTTC.

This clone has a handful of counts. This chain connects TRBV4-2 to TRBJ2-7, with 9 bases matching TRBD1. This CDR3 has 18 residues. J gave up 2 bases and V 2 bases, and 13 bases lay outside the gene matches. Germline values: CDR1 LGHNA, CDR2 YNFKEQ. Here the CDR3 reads CASSQSGLGRDRAYEQYF. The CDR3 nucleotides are TGTGCCAGCAGCCAATCCGGGCTGGGGCGGGACAGGGCCTACGAGCAGTACTTC.

CDR3 sequence (DNA): TGTGCCAGCAGTTTATCGTACACTGAAGCTTTCTTT. It encodes CASSLSYTEAFF. The V and J genes are TRBV28 and TRBJ1-1; D gene ambiguous. CDR3 length: 12 residues. CDR1 and CDR2 (germline): MDHEN, SYDVKM. Trimming took off 1 base at V and 3 bases at J, with 3 bases between the two ends. The entire variable domain, with the rest obtained from reference TRBV28 and TRBJ1-1, is as follows: DVKVTQSSRYLVKRTGEKVFLECVQDMDHENMFWYRQDPGLGLRLIYFSYDVKMKEKGDIPEGYSVSREKKERFSLILESASTNQTSMYLCASSLSYTEAFFGQGTRLTVV.

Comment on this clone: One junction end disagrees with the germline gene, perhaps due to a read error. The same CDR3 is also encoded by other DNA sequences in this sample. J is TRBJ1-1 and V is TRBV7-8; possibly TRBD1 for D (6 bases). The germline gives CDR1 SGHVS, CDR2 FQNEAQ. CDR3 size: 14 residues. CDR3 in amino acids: CASSLVQGNTEAFF. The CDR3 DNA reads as TGTGCCAGCAGCTTAGTACAGGGTAACACTGAGGCTTTCTTT.

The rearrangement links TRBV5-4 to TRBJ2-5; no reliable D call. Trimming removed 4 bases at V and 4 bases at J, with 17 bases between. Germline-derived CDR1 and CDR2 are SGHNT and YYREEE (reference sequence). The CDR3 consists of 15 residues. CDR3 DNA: TGTGCCAGCAGCCCGGAACCGCCGGTGGGAGAGACCCAGTACTTC. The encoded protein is CASSPEPPVGETQYF.

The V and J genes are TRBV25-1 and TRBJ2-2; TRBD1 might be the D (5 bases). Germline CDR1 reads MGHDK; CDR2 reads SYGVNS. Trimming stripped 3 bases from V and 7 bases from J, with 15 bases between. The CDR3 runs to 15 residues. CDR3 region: CASSDITGRGGELFF. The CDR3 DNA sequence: TGTGCCAGCAGTGACATAACAGGTAGAGGCGGGGAGCTGTTTTTT.

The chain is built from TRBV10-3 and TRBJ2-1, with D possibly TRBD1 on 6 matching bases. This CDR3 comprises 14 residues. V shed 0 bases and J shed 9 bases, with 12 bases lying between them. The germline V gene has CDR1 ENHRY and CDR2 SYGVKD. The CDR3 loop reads CAISESDRGGEQFF. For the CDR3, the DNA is TGTGCCATCAGTGAGTCCGATAGAGGGGGTGAGCAGTTCTTC.

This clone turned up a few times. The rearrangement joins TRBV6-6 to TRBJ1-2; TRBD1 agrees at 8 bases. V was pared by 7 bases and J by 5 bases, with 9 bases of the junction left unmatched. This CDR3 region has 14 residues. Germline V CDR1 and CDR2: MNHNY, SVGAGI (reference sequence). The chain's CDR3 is CASTQDRVGYGYTF. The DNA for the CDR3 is TGTGCCAGCACCCAGGACAGGGTAGGATATGGCTACACCTTC.

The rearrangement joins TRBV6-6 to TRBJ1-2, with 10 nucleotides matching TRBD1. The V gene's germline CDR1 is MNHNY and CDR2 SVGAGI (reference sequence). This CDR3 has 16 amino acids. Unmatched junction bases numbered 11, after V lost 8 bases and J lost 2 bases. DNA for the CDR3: TGTGCCAGCTTTAAAGGACAGGGGGATCCGAACTATGGCTACACCTTC. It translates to CASFKGQGDPNYGYTF.

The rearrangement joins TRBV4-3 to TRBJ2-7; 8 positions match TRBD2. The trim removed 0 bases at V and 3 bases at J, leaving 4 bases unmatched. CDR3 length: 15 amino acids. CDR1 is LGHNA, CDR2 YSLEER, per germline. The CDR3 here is CASSQDTSGNYEQYF. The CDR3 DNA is TGCGCCAGCAGCCAAGACACTAGCGGCAACTACGAGCAGTACTTC.

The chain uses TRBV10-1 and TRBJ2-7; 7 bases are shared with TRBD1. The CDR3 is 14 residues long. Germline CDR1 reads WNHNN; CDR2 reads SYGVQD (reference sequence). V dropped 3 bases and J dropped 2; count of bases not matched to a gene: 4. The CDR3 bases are TGCGCCAGCAGTGACTCCGGGACAGCCTACGAGCAGTACTTC. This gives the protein CASSDSGTAYEQYF.

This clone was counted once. As DNA, the CDR3 is TGTGCCAGTAGACAGGGCCTTAACTATGGCTACACCTTC. Encoded protein: CASRQGLNYGYTF. The chain carries TRBV19 and TRBJ1-2; maybe TRBD1 (6 bases). Between the trimmed V and J ends, which lost 6 bases and 1 base, there was a span of 9 bases. In germline, CDR1 is LNHDA, CDR2 SQIVND (reference sequence). The CDR3 extends over 13 amino acids.

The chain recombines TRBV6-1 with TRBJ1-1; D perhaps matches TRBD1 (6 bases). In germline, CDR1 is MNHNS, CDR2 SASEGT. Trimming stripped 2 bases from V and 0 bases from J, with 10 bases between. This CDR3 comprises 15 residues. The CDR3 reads CASSENRVMNTEAFF. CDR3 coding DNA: TGTGCCAGCAGTGAAAACAGGGTCATGAACACTGAAGCTTTCTTT.

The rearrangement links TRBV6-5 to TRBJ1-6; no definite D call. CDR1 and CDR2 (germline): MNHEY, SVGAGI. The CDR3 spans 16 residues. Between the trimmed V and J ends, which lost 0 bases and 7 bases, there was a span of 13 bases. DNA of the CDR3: TGTGCCAGCAGTTACTCGACGGCCGGGCCAAATTCACCCCTCCACTTT. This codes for CASSYSTAGPNSPLHF.

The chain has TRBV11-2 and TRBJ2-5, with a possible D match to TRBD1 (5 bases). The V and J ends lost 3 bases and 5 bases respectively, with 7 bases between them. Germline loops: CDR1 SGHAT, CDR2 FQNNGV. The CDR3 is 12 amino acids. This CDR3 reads CASSLKGETQYF. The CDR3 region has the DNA TGTGCCAGCAGCTTGAAGGGGGAGACCCAGTACTTC.

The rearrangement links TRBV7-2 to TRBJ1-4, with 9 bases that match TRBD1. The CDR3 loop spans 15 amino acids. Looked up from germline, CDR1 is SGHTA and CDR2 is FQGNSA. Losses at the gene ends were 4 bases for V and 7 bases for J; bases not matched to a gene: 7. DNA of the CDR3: TGTGCCAGCAGCTCTCAACAGGGGGCGGTTGAAAAACTGTTTTTT. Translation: CASSSQQGAVEKLFF.

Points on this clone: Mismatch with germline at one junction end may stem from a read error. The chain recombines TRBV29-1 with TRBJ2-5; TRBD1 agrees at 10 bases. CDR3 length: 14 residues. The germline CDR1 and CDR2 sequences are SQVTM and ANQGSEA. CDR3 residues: CSTRQGAVRESQYF. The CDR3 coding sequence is TGCAGCACGAGACAGGGGGCTGTACGGGAGAGCCAGTACTTC.

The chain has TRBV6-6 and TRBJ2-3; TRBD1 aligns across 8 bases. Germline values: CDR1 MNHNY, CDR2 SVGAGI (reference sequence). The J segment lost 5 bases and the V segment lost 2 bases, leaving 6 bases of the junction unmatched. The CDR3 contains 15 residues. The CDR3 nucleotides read TGTGCCAGCAGTTACGGGCAGGGGGCAGGAGATACGCAGTATTTT. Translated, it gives CASSYGQGAGDTQYF.

CDR3 loop: CASSLGTANYGYTF. The CDR3 DNA reads TGTGCCAGCAGTTTAGGGACAGCTAACTATGGCTACACCTTC. The genes are TRBV28 and TRBJ1-2; 7 bases align to TRBD1. The trim removed 2 bases at V and 0 bases at J, leaving 0 bases unmatched. Germline V gene data show CDR1 as MDHEN and CDR2 as SYDVKM. This CDR3 spans 14 amino acids.

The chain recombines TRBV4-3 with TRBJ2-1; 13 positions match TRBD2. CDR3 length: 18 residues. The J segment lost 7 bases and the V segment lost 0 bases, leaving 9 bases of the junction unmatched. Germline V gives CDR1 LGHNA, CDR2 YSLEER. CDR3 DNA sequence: TGCGCCAGCAGCCAAGATGGCGGTAGGACTAGCGGGAGTAATGAGCAGTTCTTC. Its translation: CASSQDGGRTSGSNEQFF.

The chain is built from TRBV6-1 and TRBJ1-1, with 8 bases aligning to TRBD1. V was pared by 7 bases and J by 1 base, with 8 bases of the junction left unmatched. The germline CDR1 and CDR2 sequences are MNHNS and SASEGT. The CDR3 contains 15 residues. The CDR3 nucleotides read TGTGCCAGCACGCAGGGGGCGCGTGGGAACACTGAAGCTTTCTTT. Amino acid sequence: CASTQGARGNTEAFF.

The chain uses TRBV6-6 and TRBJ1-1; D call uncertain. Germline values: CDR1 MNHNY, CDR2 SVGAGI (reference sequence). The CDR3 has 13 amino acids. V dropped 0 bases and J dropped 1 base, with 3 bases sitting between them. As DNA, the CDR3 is TGTGCCAGCAGTTACTCTAGGAACACTGAAGCTTTCTTT. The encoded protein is CASSYSRNTEAFF.

CDR3 DNA: TGTGCCACCAGCAGAGAGGCCCTCGGGGAGCTGTTTTTT. This translates into CATSREALGELFF. The chain couples TRBV15 to TRBJ2-2, with D uncertain. The CDR3 covers 13 residues. CDR1 is LNHNV and CDR2 is YYDKDF in the germline V gene (reference sequence). Trimming took off 0 bases at V and 7 bases at J, with 6 bases between the two ends.

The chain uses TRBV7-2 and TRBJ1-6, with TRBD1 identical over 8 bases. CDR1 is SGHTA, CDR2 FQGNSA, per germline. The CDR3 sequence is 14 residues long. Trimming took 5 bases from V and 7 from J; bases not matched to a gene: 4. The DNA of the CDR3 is TGTGCCAGCAGCAATACAGGGGGAAATTCACCCCTCCACTTT. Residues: CASSNTGGNSPLHF.

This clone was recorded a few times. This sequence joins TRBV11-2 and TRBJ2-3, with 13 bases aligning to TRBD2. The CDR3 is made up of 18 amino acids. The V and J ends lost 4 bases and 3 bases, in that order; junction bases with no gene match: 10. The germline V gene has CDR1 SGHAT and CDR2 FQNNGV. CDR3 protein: CASSSVRLAGGLTDTQYF. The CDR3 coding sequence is TGTGCCAGCAGCTCCGTCCGACTAGCGGGGGGTTTGACAGATACGCAGTATTTT. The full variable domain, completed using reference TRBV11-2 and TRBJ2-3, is EAGVAQSPRYKIIEKRQSVAFWCNPISGHATLYWYQQILGQGPKLLIQFQNNGVVDDSQLPKDRFSAERLKGVDSTLKIQPAKLEDSAVYLCASSSVRLAGGLTDTQYFGPGTRLTVL.

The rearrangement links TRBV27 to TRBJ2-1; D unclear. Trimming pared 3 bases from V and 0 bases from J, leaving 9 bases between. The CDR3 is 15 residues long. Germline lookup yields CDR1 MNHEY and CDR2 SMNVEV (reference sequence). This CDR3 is CASSFEPLSYNEQFF. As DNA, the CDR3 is TGTGCCAGCAGTTTCGAACCGCTCTCCTACAATGAGCAGTTCTTC.

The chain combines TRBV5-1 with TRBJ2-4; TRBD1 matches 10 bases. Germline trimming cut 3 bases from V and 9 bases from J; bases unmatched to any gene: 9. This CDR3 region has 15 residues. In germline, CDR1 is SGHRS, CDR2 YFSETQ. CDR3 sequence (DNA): TGCGCCAGCAGCTCGACAGGGGGCGCGCTGGGCATTCAGTACTTC. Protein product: CASSSTGGALGIQYF.